This TCR beta chain was captured in a study of blood T cell repertoires in COVID-19. The assay was immunoSEQ multiplex PCR, and TCRdb's table has in-frame clones only and misses some. The data hold approximately 430,000 clones, with more than 80% observed a single time. This CDR3 has 14 residues. Germline V gene sequence: CDR1 MNHEY, CDR2 SVGAGI. The J segment lost 7 bases and the V segment lost 10 bases, leaving 12 bases of the junction unmatched. This clonotype was sampled from a woman aged 25-40 years with active or convalescent COVID-19. Sequencing input: peripheral blood. V is TRBV6-5 and J is TRBJ2-1; 8 nucleotides match TRBD2. CDR3 sequence reads: CATTPGGIANEQFF. The CDR3 DNA reads as TGTGCCACCACCCCGGGAGGGATCGCTAATGAGCAGTTCTTC.